This T cell receptor (beta chain) was sequenced for a study of T cell responses to AZD1222 COVID-19 vaccine. Findings of the study overall: Repertoires were sampled only after the peak T cell response. Recipients of AZD1222 seropositive at baseline numbered only five or six. Reports indicate that nearly half of spike-specific TCRs are directed at unmutated variant regions. With dominance at 160-218 and 743-854, vaccine-associated CD4 TCRs spanned spike.

Data came from immunoSEQ multiplex PCR; TCRdb stores just in-frame clones and leaves some out. The sample has around 140,000 clones, just over 85% seen once. Note on this clone: The antigen is unknown.

The receptor was derived from an adult in good health. Sequencing used peripheral blood, obtained on day 0 of AZD1222 vaccination.

Here the CDR3 DNA reads TGTGCCAGAGGACTTCGGGGTGAAGCTTTCTTT. It is translated as CARGLRGEAFF. The J gene is TRBJ1-1, the V gene TRBV2; D is unresolved. Germline CDR1 SNHLY, CDR2 FYNNEI. The CDR3 sequence is 11 residues long. V was pared by 9 bases and J by 7 bases, with 12 bases between.